The 20 T cell receptor beta chains in this list originate from one sample, sequenced in a study of PD-1 blockade in classical Hodgkin lymphoma. Data came from immunoSEQ multiplex PCR; TCRdb stores just in-frame clones and leaves some out. This table has approximately 440 clones, around four fifths appearing once. Every one of the patients relapsed after autologous stem cell transplantation (brentuximab vedotin exposure was variable). From thawed PBMCs, CD8+ T cells were isolated by magnetic negative selection. The specimen was CD8+ T cells from blood, collected at baseline. The receptors shown here come from a human donor with classical Hodgkin lymphoma.

This rearrangement joins TRBV7-2 to TRBJ2-1; the match to TRBD2 covers 16 bases. Germline V CDR1 and CDR2: SGHTA, FQGNSA. The CDR3 length is 18 residues. V lost 4 bases and J lost 4; bases outside the gene matches: 7. The CDR3: CASSSTGLAGGHYNEQFF. CDR3 bases: TGTGCCAGCAGCTCCACGGGACTAGCGGGGGGGCATTACAATGAGCAGTTCTTC. Using reference TRBV7-2 and TRBJ2-1 for the parts outside the CDR3, the full variable domain is GAGVSQSPSNKVTEKGKDVELRCDPISGHTALYWYRQSLGQGLEFLIYFQGNSAPDKSGLPSDRFSAERTGGSVSTLTIQRTQQEDSAVYLCASSSTGLAGGHYNEQFFGPGTRLTVL.

The V and J genes are TRBV18 and TRBJ2-7, with D uncertain. The V end was cut by 3 bases, the J end by 1 base, with 13 bases between. The CDR3 loop spans 15 amino acids. Germline loops: CDR1 KGHSH, CDR2 LQKENI. The CDR3 nucleotides are TGTGCCAGCTCACCTGTACAAGGTTATTCCTACGAGCAGTACTTC. This gives the protein CASSPVQGYSYEQYF.

The chain couples TRBV27 to TRBJ2-5; no definite D call. The CDR3 is made up of 12 amino acids. CDR1 MNHEY and CDR2 SMNVEV come from the germline V gene (reference sequence). The ends were cut back, 5 bases at V and 5 bases at J, with 9 bases in the middle. CDR3 residues: CASSQEGETQYF. The DNA of the CDR3 is TGTGCCAGCAGTCAGGAAGGGGAGACCCAGTACTTC.

The chain employs TRBV28 and TRBJ2-2; 9 nucleotides match TRBD2. V gave up 5 bases and J gave up 7 bases; unmatched junction bases: 8. The CDR3 has 15 residues. The germline CDR1 and CDR2 sequences are MDHEN and SYDVKM. The CDR3: CASSRTSAKDGELFF. For the CDR3, the DNA is TGTGCCAGCAGTCGGACTAGCGCAAAAGACGGGGAGCTGTTTTTT. Combining the CDR3 with reference TRBV28 and TRBJ2-2 gives the whole variable domain DVKVTQSSRYLVKRTGEKVFLECVQDMDHENMFWYRQDPGLGLRLIYFSYDVKMKEKGDIPEGYSVSREKKERFSLILESASTNQTSMYLCASSRTSAKDGELFFGEGSRLTVL.

This clone was counted between two and nine times. The V call is TRBV4-1, the J call TRBJ2-7; TRBD1 agrees at 9 bases. Germline lookup yields CDR1 MGHRA and CDR2 YSYEKL. The CDR3 runs 15 residues. Losses at the gene ends were 2 bases for V and 4 bases for J; bases not matched to a gene: 6. The CDR3 DNA follows: TGCGCCAGCAGCCAAAAACAGGGGGCTGCTTACGAGCAGTACTTC. Translation gives CASSQKQGAAYEQYF.

The chain carries TRBV9 and TRBJ2-2; unclear D gene. The CDR3 contains 16 residues. Trimming took off 1 base at V and 0 bases at J, with 10 bases between the two ends. CDR1 SGDLS and CDR2 YYNGEE come from the germline V gene. The CDR3 sequence: CASSVTGFPNTGELFF. Here the CDR3 DNA reads TGTGCCAGCAGCGTAACTGGCTTCCCGAACACCGGGGAGCTGTTTTTT.

The chain uses TRBV25-1 and TRBJ2-1, with TRBD2 matching 8 bases. The CDR3 contains 14 residues. Losses at the gene ends were 6 bases for V and 7 bases for J; bases not matched to a gene: 8. CDR1 and CDR2 (germline): MGHDK, SYGVNS. DNA for the CDR3: TGTGCCAGCAGCCCTGGACTAGCAGGTAATGAGCAGTTCTTC. It is translated as CASSPGLAGNEQFF.

This chain uses TRBV29-1 with TRBJ2-5; possibly TRBD2 for D (7 bases). The DNA end is a closer match to TRBJ2-7, so the J assignment may be wrong. CDR3 length: 14 amino acids. From germline, CDR1 is SQVTM and CDR2 ANQGSEA. The CDR3 here is CSVPGGLPPYEQYF. Written as DNA, the CDR3 is TGCAGCGTGCCGGGGGGCCTCCCACCATACGAGCAGTACTTC.

The chain couples TRBV7-4 to TRBJ1-4; possible D gene TRBD1, 6 bases. The CDR3 is made up of 14 amino acids. With 5 bases removed from V and 4 bases from J, the gap between germline ends came to 11 bases. In germline, CDR1 is SGHVT, CDR2 SQSDAQ. DNA for the CDR3: TGTGCCAGCAGCCCCGGACAGAGTAATGAAAAACTGTTTTTT. This encodes CASSPGQSNEKLFF.

The rearrangement joins TRBV6-1 to TRBJ1-6; 8 positions agree with TRBD1. Germline-derived CDR1 and CDR2 are MNHNS and SASEGT. CDR3 size: 14 residues. V lost 7 bases and J lost 9; bases outside the gene matches: 8. The CDR3 nucleotides are TGTGCCAGCACGAAGGACAGGGTTACTTCACCCCTCCACTTT. The encoded protein is CASTKDRVTSPLHF.

This clone was seen more than once but under ten times. The chain is built from TRBV7-8 and TRBJ1-1, with D perhaps matching TRBD1 (5 bases). The ends were cut back, 5 bases at V and 3 bases at J, with 13 bases in the middle. CDR3 size: 14 residues. Germline V gene sequence: CDR1 SGHVS, CDR2 FQNEAQ. Here the CDR3 reads CASSPGGADTEAFF. CDR3 bases: TGTGCCAGCAGCCCTGGTGGGGCTGACACTGAAGCTTTCTTT.

This clone has just a few counts. The chain couples TRBV4-1 to TRBJ1-5; D is undetermined. This CDR3 has 18 residues. The V gene's germline CDR1 is MGHRA and CDR2 YSYEKL. Trimming removed 1 base from V and 0 bases from J, with 16 bases in between. The CDR3 sequence is CASSQGPDGRYSNQPQHF. CDR3 bases: TGCGCCAGCAGCCAAGGTCCGGACGGGAGGTATAGCAATCAGCCCCAGCATTTT.

This rearrangement joins TRBV5-5 to TRBJ1-2; D not resolved. Germline CDR1 reads SGHKS; CDR2 reads YYEKEE (reference sequence). This CDR3 region has 14 residues. With 4 bases removed from V and 1 base from J, the gap between germline ends came to 11 bases. The CDR3 nucleotides are TGTGCCAGCAGCGTGGACGGGGTTAACTATGGCTACACCTTC. Its protein product is CASSVDGVNYGYTF.

This clone showed up just once. This chain links TRBV7-9 with TRBJ2-7; D ambiguous. Germline CDR1 reads SEHNR; CDR2 reads FQNEAQ (reference sequence). The CDR3 runs 13 residues. Trimming removed 2 bases from V and 2 bases from J, with 7 bases in between. The CDR3 DNA is TGTGCCAGCAGCTTAACAGCGACCTACGAGCAGTACTTC. It yields the protein CASSLTATYEQYF.

The V and J genes are TRBV5-6 and TRBJ1-6; no clear D gene. Deletions cut 0 bases from V and 2 bases from J, with 0 bases between. This CDR3 region has 13 residues. CDR1 and CDR2 (germline): SGHDT, YYEEEE. The CDR3 sequence is CASSLAYNSPLHF. The DNA of the CDR3 is TGTGCCAGCAGCTTGGCCTATAATTCACCCCTCCACTTT.

V usage is TRBV6-1 and J usage is TRBJ2-2; D is perhaps TRBD2 (6 bases). Trimming took 7 bases from V and 2 from J, leaving 11 bases between them. The V gene's germline CDR1 is MNHNS and CDR2 SASEGT. The CDR3 consists of 14 residues. CDR3: CASTGLLNTGELFF. CDR3 DNA: TGTGCCAGCACGGGACTGCTCAACACCGGGGAGCTGTTTTTT.

V usage is TRBV6-5 and J usage is TRBJ2-2, with D perhaps matching TRBD1 (6 bases). The CDR3 consists of 15 residues. In germline, CDR1 is MNHEY, CDR2 SVGAGI. Trimming pared 8 bases from V and 0 bases from J, leaving 13 bases between. CDR3 DNA sequence: TGTGCCAGCCGGTTGGACAGATCGAACACCGGGGAGCTGTTTTTT. It is translated as CASRLDRSNTGELFF.

CDR3 sequence reads: CASSQGEPGLAGRYTGELFF. The CDR3 DNA reads TGTGCCAGCAGCCAAGGCGAACCGGGACTAGCGGGAAGGTACACCGGGGAGCTGTTTTTT. The genes are TRBV14 and TRBJ2-2, with 13 bases identical to TRBD2. The CDR3 has 20 amino acids. Losses at the gene ends were 1 base for V and 3 bases for J; bases not matched to a gene: 11. From germline, CDR1 is SGHDN and CDR2 FVKESK.

The V call is TRBV29-1, the J call TRBJ2-1; 11 nucleotides match TRBD2. Unmatched junction bases numbered 3, after V lost 4 bases and J lost 4 bases. The germline CDR1 and CDR2 sequences are SQVTM and ANQGSEA. This CDR3 region has 14 residues. For the CDR3, the DNA is TGCAGCGTTGTAGGGACTAGCGGTTACAATGAGCAGTTCTTC. Translating it yields CSVVGTSGYNEQFF.

This clone has more than one count but fewer than ten. This chain uses TRBV4-2 with TRBJ2-7; TRBD1 agrees at 9 bases. After removal of 1 base from V and 7 bases from J, the junction contained 8 bases not matched to a gene. CDR1 and CDR2 (germline): LGHNA, YNFKEQ. CDR3 length: 15 residues. CDR3 in DNA: TGTGCCAGCAGCCAAGCGGGACAGGGACCGCTTGAGCAGTACTTC. This translates into CASSQAGQGPLEQYF.